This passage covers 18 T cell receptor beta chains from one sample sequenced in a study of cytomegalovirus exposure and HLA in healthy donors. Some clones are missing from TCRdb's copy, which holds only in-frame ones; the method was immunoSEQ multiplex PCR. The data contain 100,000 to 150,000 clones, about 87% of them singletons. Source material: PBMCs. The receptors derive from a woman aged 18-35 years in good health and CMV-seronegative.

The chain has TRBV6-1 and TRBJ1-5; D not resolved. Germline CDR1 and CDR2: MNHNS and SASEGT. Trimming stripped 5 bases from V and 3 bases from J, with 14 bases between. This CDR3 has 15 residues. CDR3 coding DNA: TGTGCCAGCAGTACTGGCCGGGGATTCAATCAGCCCCAGCATTTT. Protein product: CASSTGRGFNQPQHF.

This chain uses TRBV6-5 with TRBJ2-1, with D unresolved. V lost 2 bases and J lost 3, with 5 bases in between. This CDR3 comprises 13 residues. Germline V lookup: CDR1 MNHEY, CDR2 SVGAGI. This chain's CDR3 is CASSYSIYNEQFF. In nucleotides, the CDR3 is TGTGCCAGCAGTTACAGCATCTACAATGAGCAGTTCTTC.

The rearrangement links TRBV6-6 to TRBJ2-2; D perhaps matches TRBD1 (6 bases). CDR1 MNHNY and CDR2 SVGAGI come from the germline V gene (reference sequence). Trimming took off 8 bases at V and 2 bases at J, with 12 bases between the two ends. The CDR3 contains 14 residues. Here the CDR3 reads CASLIRGNTGELFF. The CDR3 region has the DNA TGTGCCAGCTTGATCAGGGGTAACACCGGGGAGCTGTTTTTT.

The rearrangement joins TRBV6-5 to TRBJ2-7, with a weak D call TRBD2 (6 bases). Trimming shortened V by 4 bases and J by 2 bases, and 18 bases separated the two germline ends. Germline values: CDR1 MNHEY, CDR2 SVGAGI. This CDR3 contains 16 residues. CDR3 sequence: CASSSRGGMNTYEQYF. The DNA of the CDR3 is TGTGCCAGCAGTTCCCGTGGCGGGATGAATACCTACGAGCAGTACTTC.

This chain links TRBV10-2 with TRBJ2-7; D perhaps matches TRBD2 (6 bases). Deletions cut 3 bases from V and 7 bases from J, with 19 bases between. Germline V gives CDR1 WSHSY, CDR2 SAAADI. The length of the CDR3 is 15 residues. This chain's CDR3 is CASSDLEGGMLEQYF. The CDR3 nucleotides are TGCGCCAGCAGTGACCTGGAGGGTGGGATGTTGGAGCAGTACTTC.

CDR3 region: CASRTQEGGSGNTIYF. CDR3 nucleotides: TGTGCCAGCAGGACACAGGAGGGAGGGTCTGGAAACACCATATATTTT. The chain is built from TRBV28 and TRBJ1-3; tentative D call: TRBD1 (5 bases). Germline V gene lookup returns CDR1 MDHEN and CDR2 SYDVKM. V lost 6 bases, J lost 1 base, and 16 bases lay in between. This CDR3 spans 16 amino acids.

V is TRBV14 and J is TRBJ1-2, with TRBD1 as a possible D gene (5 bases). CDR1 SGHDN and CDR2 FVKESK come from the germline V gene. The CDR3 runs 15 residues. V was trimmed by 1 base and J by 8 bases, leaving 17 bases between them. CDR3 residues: CASSQVSGIRGGYTF. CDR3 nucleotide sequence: TGTGCCAGCAGCCAAGTTTCAGGGATAAGAGGCGGCTACACCTTC. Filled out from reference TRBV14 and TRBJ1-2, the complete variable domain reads EAGVTQFPSHSVIEKGQTVTLRCDPISGHDNLYWYRRVMGKEIKFLLHFVKESKQDESGMPNNRFLAERTGGTYSTLKVQPAELEDSGVYFCASSQVSGIRGGYTFGSGTRLTVV.

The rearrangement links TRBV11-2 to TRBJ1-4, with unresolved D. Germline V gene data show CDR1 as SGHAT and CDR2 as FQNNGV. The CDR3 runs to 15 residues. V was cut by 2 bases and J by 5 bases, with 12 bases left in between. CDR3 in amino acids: CASSLRREPNEKLFF. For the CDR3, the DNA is TGTGCCAGCAGCTTACGGAGGGAACCGAATGAAAAACTGTTTTTT. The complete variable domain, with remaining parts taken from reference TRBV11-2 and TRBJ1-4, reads EAGVAQSPRYKIIEKRQSVAFWCNPISGHATLYWYQQILGQGPKLLIQFQNNGVVDDSQLPKDRFSAERLKGVDSTLKIQPAKLEDSAVYLCASSLRREPNEKLFFGSGTQLSVL.

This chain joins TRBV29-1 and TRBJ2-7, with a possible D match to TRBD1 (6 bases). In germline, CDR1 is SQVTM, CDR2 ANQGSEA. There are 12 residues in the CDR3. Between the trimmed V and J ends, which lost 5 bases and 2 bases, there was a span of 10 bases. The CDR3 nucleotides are TGCAGCGTTAAGGACAGCCCCTACGAGCAGTACTTC. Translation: CSVKDSPYEQYF.

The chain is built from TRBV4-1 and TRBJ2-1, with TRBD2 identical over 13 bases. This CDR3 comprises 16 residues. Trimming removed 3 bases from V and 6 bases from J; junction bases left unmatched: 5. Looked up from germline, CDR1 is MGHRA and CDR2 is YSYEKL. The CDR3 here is CASSHLGLAGVNEQFF. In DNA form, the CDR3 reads TGCGCCAGCAGCCACCTCGGACTAGCGGGGGTCAATGAGCAGTTCTTC.

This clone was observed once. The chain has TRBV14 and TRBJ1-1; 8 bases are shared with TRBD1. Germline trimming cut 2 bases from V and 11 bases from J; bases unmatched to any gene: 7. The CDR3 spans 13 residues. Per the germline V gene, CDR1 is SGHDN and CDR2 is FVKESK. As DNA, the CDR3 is TGTGCCAGCAGCCAACTAACGACAGGGGCGGCTTTCTTT. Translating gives CASSQLTTGAAFF.

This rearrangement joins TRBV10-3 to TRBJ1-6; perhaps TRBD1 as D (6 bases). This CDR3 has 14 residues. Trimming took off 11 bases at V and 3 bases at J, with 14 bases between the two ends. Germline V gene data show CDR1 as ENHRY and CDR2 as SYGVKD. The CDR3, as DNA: TGTGCCGTCCGACAGGAGATCTATAATTCACCCCTCCACTTT. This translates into CAVRQEIYNSPLHF.

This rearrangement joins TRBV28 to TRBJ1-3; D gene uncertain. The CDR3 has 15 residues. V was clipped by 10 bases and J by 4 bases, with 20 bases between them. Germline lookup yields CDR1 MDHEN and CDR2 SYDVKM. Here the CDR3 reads CATIRYGVSGNTIYF. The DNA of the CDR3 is TGTGCCACCATCCGGTACGGGGTTTCCGGAAACACCATATATTTT.

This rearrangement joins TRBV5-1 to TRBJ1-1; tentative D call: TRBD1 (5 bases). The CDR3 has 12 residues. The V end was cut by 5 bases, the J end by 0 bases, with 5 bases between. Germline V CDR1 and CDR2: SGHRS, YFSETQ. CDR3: CASRDMNTEAFF. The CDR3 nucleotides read TGCGCCAGCAGGGACATGAACACTGAAGCTTTCTTT.

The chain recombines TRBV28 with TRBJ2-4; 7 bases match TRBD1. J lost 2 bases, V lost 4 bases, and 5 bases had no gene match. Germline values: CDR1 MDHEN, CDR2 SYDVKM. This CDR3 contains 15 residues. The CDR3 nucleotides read TGTGCCAGCAGTTCTTTACAGGGGACCAAAAACATTCAGTACTTC. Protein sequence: CASSSLQGTKNIQYF.

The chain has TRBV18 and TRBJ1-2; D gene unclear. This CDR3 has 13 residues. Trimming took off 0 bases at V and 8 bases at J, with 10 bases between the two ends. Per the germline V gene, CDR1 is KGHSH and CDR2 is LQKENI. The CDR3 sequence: CASSPPMVGGYTF. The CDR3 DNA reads TGTGCCAGCTCACCACCCATGGTGGGCGGCTACACCTTC.

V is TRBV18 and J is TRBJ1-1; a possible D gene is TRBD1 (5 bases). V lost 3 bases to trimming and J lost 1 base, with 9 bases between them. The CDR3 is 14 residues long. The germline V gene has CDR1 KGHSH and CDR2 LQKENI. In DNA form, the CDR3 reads TGTGCCAGCTCACCTAGGGGCGGGAACACTGAAGCTTTCTTT. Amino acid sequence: CASSPRGGNTEAFF.

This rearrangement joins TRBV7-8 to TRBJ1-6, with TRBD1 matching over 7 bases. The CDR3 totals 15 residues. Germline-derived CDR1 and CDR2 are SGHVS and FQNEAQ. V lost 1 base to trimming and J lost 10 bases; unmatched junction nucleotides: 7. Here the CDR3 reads CASSLGGRGVSPLHF. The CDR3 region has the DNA TGTGCCAGCAGCTTAGGTGGCAGGGGGGTGTCACCCCTCCACTTT.